A single sample is the source of the 23 T cell receptor beta chains below, sequenced in a study of PD-1 blockade in classical Hodgkin lymphoma. Only in-frame clones appear in the TCRdb table, and some are missing; sequencing was by immunoSEQ multiplex PCR. The sample shows approximately 160,000 clones, 78% of them seen only once. Each and every patient relapsed after autologous stem cell transplantation, and patients got differing brentuximab vedotin exposure. The sequences come from peripheral blood mononuclear cells (PBMCs), collected before the second cycle of nivolumab. The source is a human donor with classical Hodgkin lymphoma.

The gene calls are TRBV7-9 and TRBJ1-1; 8 positions match TRBD1. CDR1 and CDR2 from the germline V gene are SEHNR and FQNEAQ (reference sequence). The length of the CDR3 is 14 residues. The ends lost 0 bases at V and 9 bases at J; junction bases unmatched: 6. The CDR3 DNA reads TGTGCCAGCAGCTTAGCGGACAGGGAGAGGCAAGCTTTCTTT. Protein product: CASSLADRERQAFF.

The V gene is TRBV19, the J gene TRBJ2-1; no clear D. Germline CDR1 is LNHDA and CDR2 is SQIVND (reference sequence). V was shortened by 2 bases and J by 9 bases, with 8 bases between the two germline ends. CDR3 size: 12 residues. The CDR3 sequence is CASSIRFGEQFF. The CDR3 coding sequence is TGTGCCAGTAGTATAAGGTTCGGTGAGCAGTTCTTC.

The chain carries TRBV7-2 and TRBJ1-4; D possibly corresponds to TRBD1 (5 bases). The germline CDR1 and CDR2 sequences are SGHTA and FQGNSA. The CDR3 covers 14 residues. Trimming stripped 1 base from V and 11 bases from J, with 14 bases between. CDR3 in amino acids: CASSLDIGDGKLFF. The CDR3 DNA is TGTGCCAGCAGCTTAGATATCGGGGACGGGAAACTGTTTTTT.

This clone was observed a few times. V gene TRBV9 combines with J gene TRBJ1-1; D is unclear. Germline assignment: CDR1 SGDLS and CDR2 YYNGEE. This CDR3 is 15 amino acids long. V lost 0 bases and J lost 3, with 12 bases in between. The CDR3 DNA reads as TGTGCCAGCAGCGTAGACGGGGAAGGGTACACTGAAGCTTTCTTT. This encodes CASSVDGEGYTEAFF.

This chain links TRBV19 with TRBJ2-7; TRBD1 matches at 10 bases. The J segment lost 3 bases and the V segment lost 3 bases, leaving 5 bases of the junction unmatched. The CDR3 covers 15 residues. In germline, CDR1 is LNHDA, CDR2 SQIVND (reference sequence). The CDR3 region has the DNA TGTGCCAGTAGTATGGTCGGGACAGGGGACTACGAGCAGTACTTC. Its translation is CASSMVGTGDYEQYF. Drawing the rest from reference TRBV19 and TRBJ2-7, the complete variable domain is DGGITQSPKYLFRKEGQNVTLSCEQNLNHDAMYWYRQDPGQGLRLIYYSQIVNDFQKGDIAEGYSVSREKKESFPLTVTSAQKNPTAFYLCASSMVGTGDYEQYFGPGTRLTVT.

CDR3: CASRTSGGGPFFEQYF. The CDR3, as DNA: TGTGCCAGCCGGACTAGCGGGGGCGGCCCGTTCTTCGAGCAGTACTTC. This chain connects TRBV18 to TRBJ2-7, with 13 nucleotides matching TRBD2. With V trimmed by 8 bases and J by 6 bases, 13 bases remained unmatched. CDR1 and CDR2 (germline): KGHSH, LQKENI. The CDR3 is 16 amino acids.

This chain links TRBV6-1 with TRBJ1-2; D is unresolved. The ends were cut back, 3 bases at V and 8 bases at J, with 19 bases in the middle. The CDR3 has 15 residues. Germline loops: CDR1 MNHNS, CDR2 SASEGT. This chain's CDR3 is CASSDAGSSTGGYTF. The DNA for the CDR3 is TGTGCCAGCAGTGATGCGGGTTCCTCCACTGGAGGCTACACCTTC.

This clone was picked up many times. V gene TRBV27 combines with J gene TRBJ2-3; 8 nucleotides match TRBD2. V shed 5 bases, J shed 1 base, and the junction held 5 bases outside the gene matches. The germline V gene has CDR1 MNHEY and CDR2 SMNVEV (reference sequence). The CDR3 contains 15 residues. The CDR3: CASSIGGVGTDTQYF. The CDR3 DNA sequence: TGTGCCAGCAGTATCGGGGGGGTGGGCACAGATACGCAGTATTTT.

V and J are TRBV27 and TRBJ1-5; D may be TRBD1 (5 bases). The CDR3 extends over 14 amino acids. V lost 5 bases and J 1 base, leaving 9 bases between the germline ends. Germline CDR1 and CDR2: MNHEY and SMNVEV (reference sequence). The CDR3 DNA sequence: TGTGCCAGCAGTCTCGGGGCGAGCAATCAGCCCCAGCATTTT. As protein: CASSLGASNQPQHF.

The rearrangement links TRBV29-1 to TRBJ1-1; TRBD1 is a possible D gene (6 bases). CDR1 is SQVTM, CDR2 ANQGSEA, per germline. The V gene lost 5 bases and the J gene lost 5 bases, with 18 bases spanning the gap. The CDR3 spans 14 residues. The DNA for the CDR3 is TGCAGCGTTACAGACAGGATGATACGTACTGAAGCTTTCTTT. Protein product: CSVTDRMIRTEAFF.

This rearrangement joins TRBV6-6 to TRBJ2-5; D is unresolved. The germline V and J ends were trimmed by 2 bases and 2 bases, with 9 bases remaining between them. The CDR3 has 14 amino acids. The germline V gene has CDR1 MNHNY and CDR2 SVGAGI (reference sequence). The CDR3 bases are TGTGCCAGCAGTTACCGTACGCGGCAAGAGACCCAGTACTTC. It specifies CASSYRTRQETQYF.

V usage is TRBV6-5 and J usage is TRBJ1-1, with D uncertain. This CDR3 has 13 residues. Trimming took 4 bases from V and 1 from J, leaving 7 bases between them. Germline assignment: CDR1 MNHEY and CDR2 SVGAGI. The CDR3 reads CASSSRENTEAFF. The CDR3 DNA sequence: TGTGCCAGCAGTTCGAGGGAGAACACTGAAGCTTTCTTT.

V gene TRBV5-8 combines with J gene TRBJ2-4; 7 positions match TRBD1. CDR3 length: 14 amino acids. CDR1 and CDR2 (germline): SGHTS, YDEGEE. Trimming cost V 0 bases and J 8 bases; bases outside gene matches: 5. CDR3 residues: CASSLGQGPYIQYF. DNA of the CDR3: TGTGCCAGCAGCTTGGGACAGGGTCCCTACATTCAGTACTTC.

Only a few counts were recorded for this clone. The DNA for the CDR3 is TGTGCCAGCAGTTACGTCAGGACGATGGGCAATGAGCAGTTCTTC. Translated: CASSYVRTMGNEQFF. The V and J genes are TRBV6-5 and TRBJ2-1; unclear D gene. This CDR3 is 15 amino acids long. Germline-derived CDR1 and CDR2 are MNHEY and SVGAGI. V was shortened by 2 bases and J by 6 bases, with 14 bases between the two germline ends.

The V call is TRBV4-3, the J call TRBJ1-3, with 9 nucleotides matching TRBD1. Trimming removed 0 bases from V and 4 bases from J; junction bases left unmatched: 4. There are 16 residues in the CDR3. Looked up from germline, CDR1 is LGHNA and CDR2 is YSLEER. The DNA of the CDR3 is TGCGCCAGCAGCCAAGAGGGGACAGGGTACGGAAACACCATATATTTT. Amino acid sequence: CASSQEGTGYGNTIYF.

This clone was observed a handful of times. Here the CDR3 reads CASSYSGTSGKETQYF. The CDR3 DNA reads TGTGCCAGCAGTTACTCCGGGACTAGCGGGAAAGAGACCCAGTACTTC. This sequence joins TRBV6-6 and TRBJ2-5; 13 nucleotides line up with TRBD2. This CDR3 region has 16 residues. Germline CDR1 is MNHNY and CDR2 is SVGAGI (reference sequence). J gave up 3 bases and V 0 bases, and 1 base lay outside the gene matches.

The V gene is TRBV27, the J gene TRBJ1-6; the D gene is possibly TRBD1 (5 bases). Trimming stripped 5 bases from V and 6 bases from J, with 11 bases between. The CDR3 spans 14 residues. CDR1 and CDR2 from the germline V gene are MNHEY and SMNVEV (reference sequence). CDR3 protein: CASSLRVGNSPLHF. The CDR3 region has the DNA TGTGCCAGCAGTCTCAGGGTTGGTAATTCACCCCTCCACTTT.

The rearrangement links TRBV19 to TRBJ2-5, with D possibly being TRBD1 (8 bases). The germline gives CDR1 LNHDA, CDR2 SQIVND (reference sequence). V shed 6 bases and J shed 2 bases, with 13 bases lying between them. The CDR3 is 14 amino acids. The CDR3 nucleotides are TGTGCCAGTAGAACAGGGGGAGGGCAAGAGACCCAGTACTTC. This sequence encodes CASRTGGGQETQYF.

In this sample, this clone turned up a few times. This rearrangement joins TRBV4-1 to TRBJ1-4; tentative D call: TRBD1 (5 bases). CDR1 and CDR2 (germline): MGHRA, YSYEKL. Trimming took off 3 bases at V and 5 bases at J, with 7 bases between the two ends. There are 13 residues in the CDR3. The DNA of the CDR3 is TGCGCCAGCAGCCAGAGGGGCAATGAAAAACTGTTTTTT. This translates into CASSQRGNEKLFF.

The rearrangement joins TRBV4-1 to TRBJ2-7; tentatively, D is TRBD2 (5 bases). The germline V and J ends were trimmed by 0 bases and 3 bases, with 15 bases remaining between them. This CDR3 contains 16 residues. Germline CDR1 MGHRA, CDR2 YSYEKL. CDR3 nucleotides: TGCGCCAGCAGCCAAGAAGCGGCGCTAGCCAACTACGAGCAGTACTTC. It translates to CASSQEAALANYEQYF.

The chain has TRBV6-6 and TRBJ1-4; no firm D call. The germline gives CDR1 MNHNY, CDR2 SVGAGI (reference sequence). The CDR3 covers 15 residues. V lost 2 bases and J lost 1, with 8 bases in between. CDR3 amino acids: CASSYGDKTNEKLFF. For the CDR3, the DNA is TGTGCCAGCAGTTACGGGGATAAAACTAATGAAAAACTGTTTTTT.

The chain combines TRBV6-6 with TRBJ2-3, with 8 positions matching TRBD1. CDR3 length: 14 residues. Germline CDR1 reads MNHNY; CDR2 reads SVGAGI (reference sequence). The junction had 6 bases not matched to a gene; V was cut back by 6 bases and J by 4 bases. The CDR3 DNA reads TGTGCCAGCAGCTGGACAGGGTACCCAGATACGCAGTATTTT. It codes for CASSWTGYPDTQYF.

This clone showed up just once. The chain is built from TRBV21-1 and TRBJ1-2. TRBV21-1 is a recognized pseudogene. The CDR3 has 15 amino acids. The CDR3 region has the DNA TGTGCCAGCAGCAAAGCCCCTACACCAAACTATGGCTACACCTTC. It codes for CASSKAPTPNYGYTF.